What follows describes a single T cell receptor (beta chain). The CDR3 loop spans 13 amino acids. Germline loops: CDR1 SSHAT, CDR2 FNYEAQ (reference sequence). The germline V and J ends were trimmed by 5 bases and 0 bases, with 7 bases remaining between them. This entry comes from a study of blood T cell repertoires in COVID-19. The wider study: PBMCs, B-cell-depleted T cells, or T cells were the source of the cDNA or gDNA that made up the material.

Measured with immunoSEQ multiplex PCR; TCRdb has only the in-frame clones, and not every one. Of about 120,000 clones listed, approximately 90% are singletons. Sequencing used peripheral blood. The TCR sequence derives from a woman between 45 and 65 years old with acute or convalescent COVID-19. The rearrangement joins TRBV7-7 to TRBJ1-1; D not certain. CDR3 sequence (DNA): TGTGCCAGCAGCCTCGACTTGAACACTGAAGCTTTCTTT. This translates into CASSLDLNTEAFF.